Detailed here is one T cell receptor beta chain. It has no known antigen specificity. No quality values exist for individual bases; no much larger clone is one base distant. These data come from a study of OX40 agonist ivuxolimab in advanced cancers. Context from the whole study: The costimulatory receptor OX40 (CD134) was targeted by ivuxolimab, a fully human IgG2 agonistic monoclonal antibody. In the dose-escalation cohort, nearly 85% of patients were male, and the mean age was approximately 60 years with a range of about 20 to 90. Partial responses were achieved by three dose-escalation patients, of whom one had hepatocellular carcinoma and two had cutaneous melanoma. The paper reports the monotherapy dose-escalation portion (N ≈ 50 patients) of the phase I ivuxolimab trial. Peripheral TCRbeta sequencing was intended to test whether TCR sequence diversity was altered and clonal T-cell expansion was caused by ivuxolimab. Intravenous ivuxolimab was administered to patients every 2 weeks at six dose levels: 0.01, 0.1, 0.3, 1.5, 3 and 10 mg/kg. Of the approximately 50 dose-escalation patients, hepatocellular carcinoma was present in approximately 20, melanoma in around 15, renal cell carcinoma in 9 and head and neck cancer in 9. Patients were allowed to have had prior anti-PD-1, anti-PD-L1 or anti-CTLA-4 therapy, and approximately 43% of the dose-escalation patients had previously received checkpoint inhibitors.

To sequence the TCRbeta CDR3 region, genomic DNA was isolated from the sorted cells. The immunoSEQ Assay was used to sequence the TCRbeta CDR3 regions. Imported from immuneACCESS, the table was reduced by TCRdb to in-frame sequences with V and J called. These copies leave out some clones; in studies compared against another copy, an unresolved V gene accounts for under half, and the cause of the remainder is not known. Counted in this sample were 55,000 to 80,000 clones; under 95% of them appeared once. Clones ranked in the top ten supply about 0.66% of the sample. The trial excluded patients who had a history of autoimmune disease or were on systemic immunosuppression. In every dose cohort, peripheral blood was drawn for TCR sequencing at baseline, cycle 4 day 1, and cycle 7 day 1. Samples were obtained from an open-label, multicenter, first-in-human phase I dose-escalation trial of ivuxolimab. Adults with locally advanced or metastatic melanoma, renal cell carcinoma, hepatocellular carcinoma or head and neck squamous cell carcinoma were enrolled in the trial. Before TCR sequencing, CD4+ and CD8+ T cells were separately sorted from peripheral blood.

Results the study describes overall, beyond this receptor: Antigen specificity was not determined for the clonally expanded peripheral T cells. At doses of 0.1 to 3.0 mg/kg, clonal expansion of both CD4+ and CD8+ T cells in blood was seen between baseline and week 6. After ivuxolimab, more expanded clones were found on average in CD8+ T cells than in CD4+ T cells. Low levels of normalized T-cell clonal expansion were also shown by some nonresponding patients. In the 0.1-3.0 mg/kg groups, partial responders had among the lowest normalized peripheral clonal expansion, particularly in CD8+ T cells.

The germline V gene gives CDR1 as SGDLS and CDR2 as YYNGEE. The CDR3 numbers 14 residues from cysteine through phenylalanine. The only DNA kept is the CDR3, 42 bases in frame from the first base. Germline trimming: 3 bases from V, 3 bases from J; junction bases outside gene matches: 1. Sequencing used CD4+ or CD8+ T cells sorted from blood, obtained in a trial of the OX40 agonist ivuxolimab. This sequence uses TRBV9 and TRBJ2-7, with 12 bases matching TRBD2. The clonotype originates from an adult with an advanced solid tumor such as melanoma, head and neck, liver or kidney cancer. The nucleotide sequence reads TGTGCCAGCAGCGCGGGACTAGCGGGCTACGAGCAGTACTTC. The resulting protein is CASSAGLAGYEQYF.